The T cell receptor beta chain under discussion was sequenced for a study of T cell responses to AZD1222 COVID-19 vaccine. Only in-frame clones appear in the TCRdb table, and some are missing; sequencing was by immunoSEQ multiplex PCR. Of approximately 84,000 clones listed, 83% are singletons. CDR3 length equals 16 residues. V was pared by 1 base and J by 0 bases, with 10 bases between. Germline V gene sequence: CDR1 MDHEN, CDR2 SYDVKM. The sample in question was peripheral blood, obtained 28 days after the second AZD1222 dose. The clonotype was recovered from an adult who received the AZD1222 COVID-19 vaccine. The chain combines TRBV28 with TRBJ1-5; maybe TRBD1 (6 bases). CDR3 bases: TGTGCCAGCAGTTTATCTACAGGGTATAGCAATCAGCCCCAGCATTTT. Translated: CASSLSTGYSNQPQHF.